This entry lists 10 T cell receptor beta chains sequenced from one sample in a study of Tregs in tolerant kidney transplant recipients. The assay was immunoSEQ multiplex PCR, and TCRdb's table has in-frame clones only and misses some. The profile covers tens of thousands of clones, with around 87% appearing a single time and under 4.5% taken by the ten largest. Recipients received nonmyeloablative bone marrow transplants from related graft donors, with transient mixed chimerism. This material consisted of CD4+ T cells from blood (PBMCs), taken 6 months after the transplant. Receptors originate from a human patient who received a combined kidney and bone marrow transplant. Some T cells here may be from the graft donor.

The chain links TRBV5-1 to TRBJ2-1, with 7 bases aligning to TRBD1. CDR1 is SGHRS and CDR2 is YFSETQ in the germline V gene. This CDR3 has 16 amino acids. Trimming cost V 0 bases and J 7 bases; bases outside gene matches: 10. The CDR3 nucleotides read TGCGCCAGCAGCTTGGGGGACAGTTTGTTGATGAATGAGCAGTTCTTC. As protein: CASSLGDSLLMNEQFF.

The rearrangement links TRBV29-1 to TRBJ2-3, with 7 bases fitting TRBD2. Germline CDR1 reads SQVTM; CDR2 reads ANQGSEA. The CDR3 runs to 13 residues. J was trimmed by 2 bases and V by 8 bases; bases with no gene match: 7. CDR3 coding DNA: TGCAGCTTAATAGCGGGCGCCACAGATACGCAGTATTTT. Translated: CSLIAGATDTQYF.

This chain links TRBV5-8 with TRBJ2-4; a possible D gene is TRBD1 (6 bases). Trimming left V 4 bases short and J 2 bases short, with 7 bases between. This CDR3 region has 13 residues. CDR1 and CDR2 (germline): SGHTS, YDEGEE. The CDR3 nucleotides read TGTGCCAGCAGCCGGGACACCAAAAACATTCAGTACTTC. This sequence encodes CASSRDTKNIQYF.

The chain carries TRBV7-2 and TRBJ2-2; 9 bases match TRBD2. Germline CDR1 and CDR2: SGHTA and FQGNSA. This CDR3 contains 15 residues. J lost 6 bases, V lost 3 bases, and 5 bases had no gene match. CDR3 in DNA: TGTGCCAGCAGCTTTAGCGGGGGCGAGGCCGGGGAGCTGTTTTTT. This encodes CASSFSGGEAGELFF.

The chain links TRBV7-9 to TRBJ1-5; D ambiguous. The CDR3 is 14 residues long. Trimming removed 1 base at V and 10 bases at J, with 14 bases between. Germline V CDR1 and CDR2: SEHNR, FQNEAQ (reference sequence). CDR3 amino acids: CASSLGGPSSPQHF. CDR3 in DNA: TGTGCCAGCAGCTTAGGAGGGCCCAGCAGTCCCCAGCATTTT.

The chain uses TRBV4-2 and TRBJ2-1; 9 positions agree with TRBD2. The CDR3 runs to 15 residues. Germline assignment: CDR1 LGHNA and CDR2 YNFKEQ. V was clipped by 4 bases and J by 4 bases; unmatched bases: 5. CDR3 residues: CASSRRTSEYNEQFF. The CDR3 nucleotides are TGTGCCAGCAGCCGCCGGACTAGCGAGTACAATGAGCAGTTCTTC.

The chain recombines TRBV5-1 with TRBJ2-1; no clear D gene. CDR1 SGHRS and CDR2 YFSETQ come from the germline V gene. With 0 bases removed from V and 4 bases from J, the gap between germline ends came to 8 bases. This CDR3 has 14 residues. In DNA, the CDR3 is TGCGCCAGCAGCTTGGACACGCTTTACAATGAGCAGTTCTTC. Protein: CASSLDTLYNEQFF.

The J gene is TRBJ2-3, the V gene TRBV15, with D tentatively TRBD1 (6 bases). Germline CDR1 is LNHNV and CDR2 is YYDKDF (reference sequence). The CDR3 loop spans 15 amino acids. V gave up 3 bases and J gave up 4 bases, with 14 bases separating them. The DNA for the CDR3 is TGTGCCACCAGCAGGGGTTCCCAGGGGTCAGATACGCAGTATTTT. It encodes CATSRGSQGSDTQYF.

The J gene is TRBJ2-7, the V gene TRBV5-1, with 11 bases identical to TRBD1. V dropped 0 bases and J dropped 2; count of bases not matched to a gene: 7. CDR3 length: 17 amino acids. CDR1 and CDR2 (germline): SGHRS, YFSETQ. The CDR3 DNA is TGCGCCAGCAGCTTGGGACAAGGACAGGGGGCCACCTACGAGCAGTACTTC. Translated: CASSLGQGQGATYEQYF.

Remarks on this clone: Distinct nucleotide sequences in the sample also encode this CDR3. V gene TRBV5-1 combines with J gene TRBJ1-6; the D is unclear. The CDR3 runs 17 residues. The germline V gene has CDR1 SGHRS and CDR2 YFSETQ. V lost 1 base and J lost 5, with 16 bases in between. CDR3 amino acids: CASSLWREGWDNSPLHF. The CDR3 DNA follows: TGCGCCAGCAGCTTGTGGAGGGAAGGTTGGGATAATTCACCCCTCCACTTT. The full variable domain, completed using reference TRBV5-1 and TRBJ1-6, is KAGVTQTPRYLIKTRGQQVTLSCSPISGHRSVSWYQQTPGQGLQFLFEYFSETQRNKGNFPGRFSGRQFSNSRSEMNVSTLELGDSALYLCASSLWREGWDNSPLHFGNGTRLTVT.